Listed below are T cell receptor beta chains from one sample, sequenced in a study of identifying expanded T cells in peripheral blood. Only in-frame clones appear in the TCRdb table, and some are missing; sequencing was by immunoSEQ multiplex PCR. Seen here are 45,000 to 65,000 clones, around 82% observed once, and the top ten hold 11% to 15%. The sample taken for sequencing was blood. The source is a person aged 18 to 75 in good health. Both conserved end residues are part of each CDR3. A D gene is named only where the DNA matches it firmly. The listing skips clone size in some rows; elsewhere it reads once, few, many or a size class.

d_call: TRBD1
v_call: TRBV28
j_call: TRBJ1-1
clone_size: -
cdr3_nt: TGTGCCAGCAGCCTACCCTGGAGGACAGGGCCCGTTCGCAGCACTGAAGCTTTCTTT
cdr3_aa: CASSLPWRTGPVRSTEAFF

d_call: -
v_call: TRBV18
j_call: TRBJ1-5
clone_size: once
cdr3_nt: TGTGCCAGCTCACCGGGGTTAGGGGCCCAGCCCCAGCATTTT
cdr3_aa: CASSPGLGAQPQHF

d_call: -
v_call: TRBV9
j_call: TRBJ2-1
clone_size: -
cdr3_nt: TGTGCCAGCAGCGTATCCGATGAGCAGTTCTTC
cdr3_aa: CASSVSDEQFF

d_call: TRBD2
v_call: TRBV25-1
j_call: TRBJ2-5
clone_size: -
cdr3_nt: TGTGCCAGTCGAGCGGGGGGGCCGGAGACCCAGTACTTC
cdr3_aa: CASRAGGPETQYF

d_call: TRBD1
v_call: TRBV11-3
j_call: TRBJ2-5
clone_size: -
cdr3_nt: TGTGCCAGCAGCCCTGGGGACAGGTGGCAAAAGGGGGAGACCCAGTACTTC
cdr3_aa: CASSPGDRWQKGETQYF

d_call: -
v_call: TRBV12-5
j_call: TRBJ2-5
clone_size: -
cdr3_nt: TGTGCTAGTGGTTCATATGTCCCCAAGGGGGAGACCCAGTACTTC
cdr3_aa: CASGSYVPKGETQYF

d_call: TRBD1
v_call: TRBV11-3
j_call: TRBJ2-7
clone_size: -
cdr3_nt: TGTGCCAGCAGCCTAGGGACAGGGTCGCCGCCGAGTGGACAGTACTTC
cdr3_aa: CASSLGTGSPPSGQYF

d_call: -
v_call: TRBV5-6
j_call: TRBJ1-6
clone_size: -
cdr3_nt: TGTGCCAGCAGCTTGGGGGGCAGGGATAATTCACCCCTCCACTTT
cdr3_aa: CASSLGGRDNSPLHF

d_call: TRBD2
v_call: TRBV19
j_call: TRBJ2-3
clone_size: -
cdr3_nt: TGTGCCAGTAGAAAGAGCGGGGCCACAGATACGCAGTATTTT
cdr3_aa: CASRKSGATDTQYF

d_call: TRBD1
v_call: TRBV6-1
j_call: TRBJ1-1
clone_size: -
cdr3_nt: TGTGCCAGCAGTGAAGCCACTACGAGGGGGCGAGGGGCTTTCTTT
cdr3_aa: CASSEATTRGRGAFF

d_call: -
v_call: TRBV2
j_call: TRBJ1-6
clone_size: -
cdr3_nt: TGTGCCAGCAGTTTTGGGCCATGGTTTAATCGTTATAATTCACCCCTCCACTTT
cdr3_aa: CASSFGPWFNRYNSPLHF

d_call: TRBD2
v_call: TRBV7-8
j_call: TRBJ2-7
clone_size: -
cdr3_nt: TGTGCCAGCAGCTCCCTAGCGGGAGCTTCGGGGGAGCAGTACTTC
cdr3_aa: CASSSLAGASGEQYF

d_call: -
v_call: TRBV2
j_call: TRBJ1-1
clone_size: -
cdr3_nt: TGTGCCAGCAGTTATGGGACAACCACTGAAGCTTTCTTT
cdr3_aa: CASSYGTTTEAFF

d_call: TRBD2
v_call: TRBV19
j_call: TRBJ2-2
clone_size: -
cdr3_nt: TGTGCCAGTAGATATCAGAGCGGGAGCCTGTTCGGGGAGCTGTTTTTT
cdr3_aa: CASRYQSGSLFGELFF

d_call: TRBD2
v_call: TRBV7-9
j_call: TRBJ2-5
clone_size: -
cdr3_nt: TGTGCCAGCAGCTCAGCTCGACTAGCGAGTGGGGTAGAGACCCAGTACTTC
cdr3_aa: CASSSARLASGVETQYF

d_call: -
v_call: TRBV5-6
j_call: TRBJ1-5
clone_size: few
cdr3_nt: TGTGCCAGCAGCTTCTCAGGGGGCAATCAGCCCCAGCATTTT
cdr3_aa: CASSFSGGNQPQHF

d_call: TRBD1
v_call: TRBV4-3
j_call: TRBJ1-3
clone_size: -
cdr3_nt: TGCGCCAGCAGCCAGAACAGGGGAGGAAACACCATATATTTT
cdr3_aa: CASSQNRGGNTIYF

d_call: TRBD2
v_call: TRBV6-1
j_call: TRBJ2-7
clone_size: -
cdr3_nt: TGTGCCAGCAGTGAAGCTGGCGGGAGCAGGTACGAGCAGTACTTC
cdr3_aa: CASSEAGGSRYEQYF

d_call: TRBD1
v_call: TRBV25-1
j_call: TRBJ1-2
clone_size: -
cdr3_nt: TGTGCCAGCGAGGAAGACAGGGCCCCGTTTGGCTACACCTTC
cdr3_aa: CASEEDRAPFGYTF

d_call: TRBD1
v_call: TRBV19
j_call: TRBJ2-3
clone_size: -
cdr3_nt: TGTGCCAGTAGTTGGGGACAGGCAGATACGCAGTATTTT
cdr3_aa: CASSWGQADTQYF

d_call: TRBD1
v_call: TRBV27
j_call: TRBJ1-2
clone_size: -
cdr3_nt: TGTGCCAGCAGTTTCCCAGGGGGCTATGGCTACACCTTC
cdr3_aa: CASSFPGGYGYTF

d_call: -
v_call: TRBV2
j_call: TRBJ2-3
clone_size: once
cdr3_nt: TGTGCCAGCAGTGATAACGGCCGTAGCGGAGATACGCAGTATTTT
cdr3_aa: CASSDNGRSGDTQYF

d_call: -
v_call: TRBV7-8
j_call: TRBJ2-2
clone_size: -
cdr3_nt: TGTGCCAGCAGCTTAGGGATCAACGGGGAGCTGTTTTTT
cdr3_aa: CASSLGINGELFF

d_call: -
v_call: TRBV2
j_call: TRBJ2-4
clone_size: -
cdr3_nt: TGTGCCAGCGGCCCTGAGACAGGAGAAAACATTCAGTACTTC
cdr3_aa: CASGPETGENIQYF

d_call: -
v_call: TRBV29-1
j_call: TRBJ2-1
clone_size: -
cdr3_nt: TGCAGCGCCCAATCGCAGGTCGGGCCCAATGAGCAGTTCTTC
cdr3_aa: CSAQSQVGPNEQFF